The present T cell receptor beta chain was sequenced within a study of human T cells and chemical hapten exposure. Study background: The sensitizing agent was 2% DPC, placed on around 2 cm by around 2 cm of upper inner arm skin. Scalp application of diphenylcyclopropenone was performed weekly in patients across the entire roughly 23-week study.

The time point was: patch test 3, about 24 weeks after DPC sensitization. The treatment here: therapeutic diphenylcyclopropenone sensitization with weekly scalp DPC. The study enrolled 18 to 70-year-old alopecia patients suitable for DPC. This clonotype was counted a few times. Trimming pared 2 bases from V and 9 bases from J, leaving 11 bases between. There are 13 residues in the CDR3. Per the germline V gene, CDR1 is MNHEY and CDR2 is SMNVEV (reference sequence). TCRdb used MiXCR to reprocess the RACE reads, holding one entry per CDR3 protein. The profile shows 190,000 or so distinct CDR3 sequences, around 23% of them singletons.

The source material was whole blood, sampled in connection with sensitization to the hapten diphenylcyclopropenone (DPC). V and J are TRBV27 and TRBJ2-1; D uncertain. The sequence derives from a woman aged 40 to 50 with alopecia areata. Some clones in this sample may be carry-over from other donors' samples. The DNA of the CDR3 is TGTGCCAGCAGTTTAAGTGTGGGTTTTGAGCAGTTCTTC. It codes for CASSLSVGFEQFF.